This T cell receptor beta chain was obtained from a study of shared clonotypes between healthy human individuals. This clone has only one observation. Produced via immunoSEQ multiplex PCR; TCRdb's table is partial and in-frame only. Among a few hundred thousand clones listed, over 60% were seen once. Trimming left V 4 bases short and J 2 bases short, with 19 bases between. Germline assignment: CDR1 SGHTA and CDR2 FQGNSA. CDR3 size: 17 residues. This TCR was sampled from a woman in her forties in good health. Some clones in this sample may be carry-over from other donors' samples. J is TRBJ2-3 and V is TRBV7-2; D unclear. The sample consisted of PBMCs. The CDR3 region is CASSSPRSAENTDTQYF. CDR3 DNA sequence: TGTGCCAGCAGCTCGCCCCGAAGTGCGGAGAACACAGATACGCAGTATTTT.